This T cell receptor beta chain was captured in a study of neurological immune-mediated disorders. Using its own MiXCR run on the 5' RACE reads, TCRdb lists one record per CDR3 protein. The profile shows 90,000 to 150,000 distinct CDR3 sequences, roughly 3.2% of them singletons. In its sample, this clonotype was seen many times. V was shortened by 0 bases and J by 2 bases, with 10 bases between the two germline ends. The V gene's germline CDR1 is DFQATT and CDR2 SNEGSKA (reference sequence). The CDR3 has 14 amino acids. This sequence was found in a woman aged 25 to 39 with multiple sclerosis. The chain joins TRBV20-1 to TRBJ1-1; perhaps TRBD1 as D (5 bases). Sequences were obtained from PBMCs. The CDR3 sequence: CSARDGTANTEAFF. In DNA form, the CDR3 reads TGCAGTGCTAGAGACGGGACCGCAAACACTGAAGCTTTCTTT.